Described below is a single T cell receptor (beta chain) sequence and its context. This entry belongs to a study of blood T cell repertoires in COVID-19. Study background: Spain, Italy and the United States supplied samples that represented acute and convalescent COVID-19. T cells, B-cell-depleted T cells, or PBMCs provided the cDNA or gDNA that served as material.

This CDR3 spans 14 amino acids. The germline CDR1 and CDR2 sequences are LGHDT and YNNKEL (reference sequence). Trimming pared 1 base from V and 3 bases from J, leaving 10 bases between. Per the study methods: The authors estimated nucleated cell counts from reference gene primer amplification. Profiling relied on immunoSEQ multiplex PCR, and the TCRdb table lists in-frame clones only, not all of them. The DNA gave D and trimming, while V, J and clone size come from that table. The sample shows fewer than 250,000 clones, 65% to 90% of them seen only once. Assignment of participants to cohorts was predicated upon participant-reported clinical history.

The sequence was obtained from a woman aged 40 to 50 with acute COVID-19. The sequencing input was PBMCs or T cells enriched from blood (not recorded which). V is TRBV3-1 (or the pseudogene TRBV3-2) and J is TRBJ2-7; possibly TRBD2 for D (5 bases). This CDR3 is CASSQGTGFYEQYF. The CDR3 nucleotides are TGTGCCAGCAGCCAAGGGACGGGATTCTACGAGCAGTACTTC.